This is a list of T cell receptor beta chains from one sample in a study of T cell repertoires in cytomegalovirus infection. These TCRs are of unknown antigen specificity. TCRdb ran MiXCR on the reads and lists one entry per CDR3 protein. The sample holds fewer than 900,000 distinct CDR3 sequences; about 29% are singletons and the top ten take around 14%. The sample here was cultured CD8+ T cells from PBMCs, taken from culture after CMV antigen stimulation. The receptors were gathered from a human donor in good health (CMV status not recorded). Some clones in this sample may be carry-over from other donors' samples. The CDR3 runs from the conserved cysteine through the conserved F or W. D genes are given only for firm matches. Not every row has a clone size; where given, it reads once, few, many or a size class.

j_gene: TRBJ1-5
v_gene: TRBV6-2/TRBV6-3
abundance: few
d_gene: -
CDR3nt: TGTGCCAGCAGTTCGGGGGCCTACAATCAGCCCCAGCATTTT
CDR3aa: CASSSGAYNQPQHF

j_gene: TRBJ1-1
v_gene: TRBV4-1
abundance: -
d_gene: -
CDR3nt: TGCGCCAGCAGCCAAGAGCCACTGTTGAACACTGAAGCTTTCTTT
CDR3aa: CASSQEPLLNTEAFF

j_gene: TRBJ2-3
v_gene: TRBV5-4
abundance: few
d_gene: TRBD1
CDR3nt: TGTGCCAGCAGTTCTCTAGAGGGACAGGACGGAGATACGCAGTATTTT
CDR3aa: CASSSLEGQDGDTQYF

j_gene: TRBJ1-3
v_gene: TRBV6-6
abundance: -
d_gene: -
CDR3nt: TGTGCCAGCCCGGACCGCCGCTCTGGAAACACCATATATTTT
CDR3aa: CASPDRRSGNTIYF

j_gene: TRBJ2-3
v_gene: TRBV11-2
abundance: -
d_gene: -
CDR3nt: TGTGCCAGCAGCTTAGAGATAGGACCTATCACAGATACGCAGTATTTT
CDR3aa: CASSLEIGPITDTQYF

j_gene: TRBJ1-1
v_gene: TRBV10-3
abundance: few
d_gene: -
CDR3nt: TGTGCCATCAGTGAATTTACAGGGAAGGGGACTGAAGCTTTCTTT
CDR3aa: CAISEFTGKGTEAFF

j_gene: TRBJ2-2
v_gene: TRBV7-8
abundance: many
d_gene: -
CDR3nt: TGTGCCAGCATGGGTCGGGGATCCGGGGAGCTGTTTTTT
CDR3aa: CASMGRGSGELFF

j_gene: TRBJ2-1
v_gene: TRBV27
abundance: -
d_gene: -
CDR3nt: TGTGCCAGCAGTTCCCCCGGGCCCAGCAATGAGCAGTTCTTC
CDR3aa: CASSSPGPSNEQFF

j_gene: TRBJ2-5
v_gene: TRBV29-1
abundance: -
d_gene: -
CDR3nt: TGCAGCGTTGAAGTTTGGCAAGACCAAGAGACCCAGTACTTC
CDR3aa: CSVEVWQDQETQYF

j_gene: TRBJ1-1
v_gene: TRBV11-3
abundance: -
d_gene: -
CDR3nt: TGTGCCAGCAGCTTAGGGCTGTATGGGGAACCTTTCTTT
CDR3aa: CASSLGLYGEPFF

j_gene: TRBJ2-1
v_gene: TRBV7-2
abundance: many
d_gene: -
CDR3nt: TGTGCCAGCAGCTTAGCGGCAGGAGTTTACAATGAGCAGTTCTTC
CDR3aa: CASSLAAGVYNEQFF

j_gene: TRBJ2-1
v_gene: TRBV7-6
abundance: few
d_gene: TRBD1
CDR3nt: TGTGCCAGCAGCTCCCGGACAGGGCCCCCCCACAATGAGCAGTTCTTC
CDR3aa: CASSSRTGPPHNEQFF

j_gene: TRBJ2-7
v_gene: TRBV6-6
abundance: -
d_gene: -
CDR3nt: TGTGCCAGCAGTCCCTTGACAGGCAACGAGCAGTACTTC
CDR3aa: CASSPLTGNEQYF

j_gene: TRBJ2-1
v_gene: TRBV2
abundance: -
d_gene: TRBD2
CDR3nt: TGTGCCAGCGGAAGCGGGGCCTACAATGAGCAGTTCTTC
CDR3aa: CASGSGAYNEQFF

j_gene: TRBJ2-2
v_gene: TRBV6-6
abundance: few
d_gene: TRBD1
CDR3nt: TGTGCCAGCAGTTACTCGAAGACAGGGCTATCCGGGGAGCTGTTTTTT
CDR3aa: CASSYSKTGLSGELFF

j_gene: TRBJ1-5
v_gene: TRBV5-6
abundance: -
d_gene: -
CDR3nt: TGTGCCAGCAGCGCCAAGTGGGGGCCTCAGCCCCAGCATTTT
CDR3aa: CASSAKWGPQPQHF

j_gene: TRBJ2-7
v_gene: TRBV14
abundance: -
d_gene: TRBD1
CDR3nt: TGTGCCAGCAGCCTACCCGGGACAGGGTTTTACGAGCAGTACTTC
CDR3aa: CASSLPGTGFYEQYF

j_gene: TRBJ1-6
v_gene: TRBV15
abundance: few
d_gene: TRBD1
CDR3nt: TGTGCCACCAGCAGAGATAGGACAGGGTATTCACCCCTCCACTTT
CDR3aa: CATSRDRTGYSPLHF

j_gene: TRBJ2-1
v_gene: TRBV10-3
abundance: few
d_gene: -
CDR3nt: TGTGCCATCAGTGAGTCTGATAATGAGCAGTTCTTC
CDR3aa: CAISESDNEQFF

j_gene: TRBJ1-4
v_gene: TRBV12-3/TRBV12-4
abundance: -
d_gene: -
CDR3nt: TGTGCCAGCAGTTTCCGGACCTCGTCGCTAGGTGAAAAACTGTTTTTT
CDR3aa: CASSFRTSSLGEKLFF

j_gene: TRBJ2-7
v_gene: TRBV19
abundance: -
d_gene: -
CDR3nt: TGTGTCAGTAGTATAGATCCGGGTTACGAGCAGTACTTC
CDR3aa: CVSSIDPGYEQYF

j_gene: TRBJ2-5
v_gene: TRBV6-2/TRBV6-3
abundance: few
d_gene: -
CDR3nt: TGTGCCAGCAGTTACGGACCGAAGCAAGAGACCCAGTACTTC
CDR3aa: CASSYGPKQETQYF

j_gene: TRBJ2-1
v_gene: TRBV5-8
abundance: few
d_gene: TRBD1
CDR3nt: TGTGCCAGCAGCTTGGAAGGACAGGGGTATTACAATGAGCAGTTCTTC
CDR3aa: CASSLEGQGYYNEQFF

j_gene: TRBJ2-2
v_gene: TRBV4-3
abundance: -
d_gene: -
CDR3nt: TGCGCCAGCACCCCCGGAACGAACACCGGGGAGCTGTTTTTT
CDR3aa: CASTPGTNTGELFF

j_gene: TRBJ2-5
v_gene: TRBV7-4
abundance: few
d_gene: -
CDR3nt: TGTGCCAGCAGCTACGACGTCCAAGAGACCCAGTACTTC
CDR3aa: CASSYDVQETQYF

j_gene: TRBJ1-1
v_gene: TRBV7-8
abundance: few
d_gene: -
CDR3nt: TGTGCCAGCAGCCCCGGCCACAGTGGGGCGCGGGCTGAAGCTTTCTTT
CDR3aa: CASSPGHSGARAEAFF

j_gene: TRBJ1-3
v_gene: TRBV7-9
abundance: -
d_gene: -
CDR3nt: TGTGCCAGCAGCCCTCCCCTCCGGGACTTCTCTGGAAACACCATATATTTT
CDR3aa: CASSPPLRDFSGNTIYF

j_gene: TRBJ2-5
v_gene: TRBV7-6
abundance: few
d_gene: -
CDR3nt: TGTGCCAGCAGCTTAGACCCAATTCTTGGAGAGACCCAGTACTTC
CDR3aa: CASSLDPILGETQYF

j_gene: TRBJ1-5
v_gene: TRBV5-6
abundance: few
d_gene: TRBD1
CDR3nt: TGTGCCAGCAGCTTCATGGGACAGATGAATCAGCCCCAGCATTTT
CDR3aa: CASSFMGQMNQPQHF

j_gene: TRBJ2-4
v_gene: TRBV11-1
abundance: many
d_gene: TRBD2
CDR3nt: TGTGCCAGCAGACGCGGCGGGGGAAACATTCAGTACTTC
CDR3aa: CASRRGGGNIQYF

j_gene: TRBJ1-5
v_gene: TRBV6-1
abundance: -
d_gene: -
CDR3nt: TGTGCCAGCAGTGAAGCGCGAGTCGGTTTTCGCAGCAATCAGCCCCAGCATTTT
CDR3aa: CASSEARVGFRSNQPQHF

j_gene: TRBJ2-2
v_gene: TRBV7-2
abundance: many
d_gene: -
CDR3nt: TGTGCCAGCAGCTTAATAGCGAACACCGGGGAGCTGTTTTTT
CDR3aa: CASSLIANTGELFF

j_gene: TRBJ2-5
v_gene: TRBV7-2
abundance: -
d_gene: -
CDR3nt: TGTGCCAGCAGCTTACAAGGGATACGCCAAGAGACCCAGTACTTC
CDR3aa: CASSLQGIRQETQYF

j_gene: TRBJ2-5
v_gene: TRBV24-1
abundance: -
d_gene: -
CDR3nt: TGTGCCACCAGTGATAACTTTTTCCAAGAGACCCAGTACTTC
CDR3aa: CATSDNFFQETQYF

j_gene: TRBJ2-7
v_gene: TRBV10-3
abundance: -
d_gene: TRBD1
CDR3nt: TGTGCCATCGCGGACAGGGCGAACTCCTACGAGCAGTACTTC
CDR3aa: CAIADRANSYEQYF

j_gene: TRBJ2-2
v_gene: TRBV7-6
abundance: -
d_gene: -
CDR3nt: TGTGCCAGCAGCGTACCAACCCAGAAACAGGGAACCGGGGAGCTGTTTTTT
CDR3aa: CASSVPTQKQGTGELFF

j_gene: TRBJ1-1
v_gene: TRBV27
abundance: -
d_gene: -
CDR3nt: TGTGCCAGCAGTTTATCGCCGGGACGGAAGAACACTGAAGCTTTCTTT
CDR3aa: CASSLSPGRKNTEAFF

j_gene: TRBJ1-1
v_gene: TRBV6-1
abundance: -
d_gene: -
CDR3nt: TGTGCCAGCAGTATGTACCCGAGGAACACTGAAGCTTTCTTT
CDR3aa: CASSMYPRNTEAFF

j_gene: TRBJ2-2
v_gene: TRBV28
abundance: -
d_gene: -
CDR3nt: TGTGCCAGCAGTTTAGGGGACAAGAACACCGGGGAGCTGTTTTTT
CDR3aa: CASSLGDKNTGELFF

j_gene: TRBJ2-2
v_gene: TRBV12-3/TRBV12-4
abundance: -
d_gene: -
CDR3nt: TGTGCCAGCAGTTTTTGGGGGAACACCGGGGAGCTGTTTTTT
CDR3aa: CASSFWGNTGELFF

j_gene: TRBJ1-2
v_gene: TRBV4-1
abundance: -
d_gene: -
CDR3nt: TGCGCCAGCAGCCAAGAGAGGGCCCGAATCTATGGCTACACCTTC
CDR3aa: CASSQERARIYGYTF

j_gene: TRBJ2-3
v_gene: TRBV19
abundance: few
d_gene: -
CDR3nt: TGTGCCAGTAGTATCCTGGCAGGAGATACGCAGTATTTT
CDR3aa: CASSILAGDTQYF

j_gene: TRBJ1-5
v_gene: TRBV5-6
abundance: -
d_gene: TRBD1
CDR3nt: TGTGCCAGCAGCTTGGGGGCCGGGACAGGGAAAAGTCAGCCCCAGCATTTT
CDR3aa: CASSLGAGTGKSQPQHF

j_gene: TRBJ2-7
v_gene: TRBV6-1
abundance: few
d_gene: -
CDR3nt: TGTGCCAGCAGTCAGGGGAAATTTTCCTACGAGCAGTACTTC
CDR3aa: CASSQGKFSYEQYF

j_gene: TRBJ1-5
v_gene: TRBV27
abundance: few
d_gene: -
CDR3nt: TGTGCCAGCAGTTTCAGCGGACAGATCTTGGAGCAGCCCCAGCATTTT
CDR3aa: CASSFSGQILEQPQHF